The 23 T cell receptor beta chains given below trace back to one sample, sequenced in a study of cytomegalovirus exposure and HLA in healthy donors. 13 Jbeta primers and 60 Vbeta primers were used for the PCR. Using immunoSEQ multiplex PCR, the repertoire was profiled, and TCRdb retains in-frame clones only, with some absent. The sample lists fewer than 250,000 clones, 76% occurring once. Sequenced sample: PBMCs. The receptors shown here come from a man between 18 and 35 years old in good health and CMV-seronegative.

J is TRBJ2-1 and V is TRBV11-2; the match to TRBD2 covers 7 bases. CDR3 length: 15 amino acids. Trimming cost V 4 bases and J 4 bases; bases outside gene matches: 7. Germline CDR1 is SGHAT and CDR2 is FQNNGV. In nucleotides, the CDR3 is TGTGCCAGCAGCTCCGGACGGGGGGTTTACAATGAGCAGTTCTTC. Its protein product is CASSSGRGVYNEQFF.

Concerning this clone: Different DNA sequences within this sample yield the same CDR3. The chain recombines TRBV27 with TRBJ1-2; 8 bases align to TRBD1. The CDR3 loop spans 13 amino acids. Germline CDR1 and CDR2: MNHEY and SMNVEV (reference sequence). The V segment lost 6 bases and the J segment 5 bases; nucleotides outside the gene matches: 5. The chain's CDR3 is CASSVTGAYGYTF. The CDR3 nucleotides read TGTGCCAGCAGCGTGACAGGGGCTTATGGCTACACCTTC.

The chain is built from TRBV23-1 and TRBJ2-3, with a possible D match to TRBD1 (6 bases). TRBV23-1 is noted as an ORF with a role that remains uncertain. Trimming cost V 4 bases and J 3 bases, with 11 bases left between them. There are 14 residues in the CDR3. This CDR3 is CASSRDRLTDTQYF. The CDR3 DNA is TGCGCCAGCAGTCGAGACAGGTTGACAGATACGCAGTATTTT.

The chain employs TRBV6-1 and TRBJ1-3; D not resolved. The V gene's germline CDR1 is MNHNS and CDR2 SASEGT. The CDR3 consists of 15 residues. Trimming left V 1 base short and J 4 bases short, with 11 bases between. The chain's CDR3 is CASSEGHSSGNTIYF. DNA for the CDR3: TGTGCCAGCAGTGAAGGTCACAGCTCAGGAAACACCATATATTTT.

About this clone itself: The final CDR3 position lacks the conserved phenylalanine or tryptophan, pointing to a likely read error. The chain uses TRBV7-9 and TRBJ1-5, with D maybe TRBD1 (6 bases). V lost 5 bases to trimming and J lost 0 bases, with 14 bases between them. Per germline, CDR1 SEHNR and CDR2 FQNEAQ (reference sequence). CDR3 length: 16 amino acids. The CDR3 DNA reads TGTGCCAGCAGCCAGGACAAGGGACATAGCAATCAGCCCCAGCATTCT. Protein: CASSQDKGHSNQPQHS.

The gene calls are TRBV7-9 and TRBJ1-6; TRBD1 matches at 8 bases. The CDR3 contains 14 residues. Unmatched junction bases numbered 6, after V lost 0 bases and J lost 14 bases. Germline CDR1 SEHNR, CDR2 FQNEAQ (reference sequence). The CDR3, as DNA: TGTGCCAGCAGCTTAGCGGCAGGGGGCAAGGCCCTCCACTTT. Protein: CASSLAAGGKALHF.

This clone was recorded once. This chain joins TRBV12-5 and TRBJ1-2, with a weak D call TRBD1 (5 bases). Germline values: CDR1 LGHNT, CDR2 FRNRAP. This CDR3 contains 18 residues. The V gene lost 0 bases and the J gene lost 4 bases, with 21 bases spanning the gap. CDR3 DNA sequence: TGTGCTAGTGGTTTGGTATCTAAGGACACCTTCAATTCCTATGGCTACACCTTC. Its protein product is CASGLVSKDTFNSYGYTF. Full variable domain (missing parts from reference TRBV12-5 and TRBJ1-2): DARVTQTPRHKVTEMGQEVTMRCQPILGHNTVFWYRQTMMQGLELLAYFRNRAPLDDSGMPKDRFSAEMPDATLATLKIQPSEPRDSAVYFCASGLVSKDTFNSYGYTFGSGTRLTVV.

In nucleotides, the CDR3 is TGTGCCAGCAGTCCCCTAGCGGGGACGTACCAAGAGACCCAGTACTTC. It encodes CASSPLAGTYQETQYF. This chain connects TRBV27 to TRBJ2-5; TRBD2 agrees at 9 bases. The CDR3 extends over 16 amino acids. V was pared by 5 bases and J by 0 bases, with 7 bases of the junction left unmatched. CDR1 is MNHEY and CDR2 is SMNVEV in the germline V gene (reference sequence).

This sequence joins TRBV5-4 and TRBJ1-2; TRBD1 agrees at 8 bases. Looked up from germline, CDR1 is SGHNT and CDR2 is YYREEE (reference sequence). The CDR3 contains 16 residues. With 3 bases clipped from V and 0 bases from J, the junction kept 7 bases outside the gene matches. CDR3 DNA: TGTGCCAGCAGCTCAGGACAGGGTGTTTCTAACTATGGCTACACCTTC. Residues: CASSSGQGVSNYGYTF.

In regard to this clone: A read error may account for a junction end that differs from germline. The chain joins TRBV7-7 to TRBJ2-5; 11 nucleotides line up with TRBD2. Germline CDR1 is SSHAT and CDR2 is FNYEAQ (reference sequence). CDR3 size: 15 residues. CDR3 bases: TGTGCTAGCAGCGCGGGACTAGCGGTCCAAGAGGCCCAGTACTTC. Protein: CASSAGLAVQEAQYF.

This clone was found a few times. V usage is TRBV5-1 and J usage is TRBJ1-2; no definite D call. The CDR3 is made up of 14 amino acids. CDR1 is SGHRS, CDR2 YFSETQ, per germline. Trimming took 0 bases from V and 8 from J, leaving 14 bases between them. CDR3 nucleotide sequence: TGCGCCAGCAGCTTGGAAGCCTCGCTGGGCGGCTACACCTTC. Translation: CASSLEASLGGYTF. The whole variable domain, remainder taken from reference TRBV5-1 and TRBJ1-2, is KAGVTQTPRYLIKTRGQQVTLSCSPISGHRSVSWYQQTPGQGLQFLFEYFSETQRNKGNFPGRFSGRQFSNSRSEMNVSTLELGDSALYLCASSLEASLGGYTFGSGTRLTVV.

This clone was found a few times. With a much larger clone just one base away, this may be a read error. The J gene is TRBJ1-2, the V gene TRBV4-2; 9 nucleotides match TRBD1. CDR3 length: 15 amino acids. The trim removed 1 base at V and 4 bases at J, leaving 4 bases unmatched. Germline values: CDR1 LGHNA, CDR2 YNFKEQ. The CDR3 DNA reads TGTGCCAGCAGCCAAGGCACAGGGGGCGGCTATGGCTACACCTTC. It codes for CASSQGTGGGYGYTF.

Written as DNA, the CDR3 is TGCGCCAGCAGCTGGGAGGTCTCCTACGAGCAGTACTTC. Protein product: CASSWEVSYEQYF. The gene calls are TRBV5-1 and TRBJ2-5, with D possibly TRBD2 on 6 matching bases. The DNA end favors TRBJ2-7, so the J call may be wrong. This CDR3 is built from 13 residues. The germline gives CDR1 SGHRS, CDR2 YFSETQ.

The rearrangement uses TRBV29-1 and TRBJ2-1, with TRBD2 matching over 11 bases. V gave up 4 bases and J gave up 3 bases; unmatched junction bases: 5. CDR3 length equals 15 residues. Germline V gene lookup returns CDR1 SQVTM and CDR2 ANQGSEA. DNA for the CDR3: TGCAGCGTTGTGACTAGCGGGGTTGGCTACAATGAGCAGTTCTTC. The encoded protein is CSVVTSGVGYNEQFF.

J is TRBJ2-3 and V is TRBV19; maybe TRBD2 (7 bases). Germline CDR1 reads LNHDA; CDR2 reads SQIVND (reference sequence). CDR3 length: 14 amino acids. With 6 bases removed from V and 4 bases from J, the gap between germline ends came to 14 bases. CDR3 residues: CASSQGGGPDTQYF. DNA of the CDR3: TGTGCCAGTAGCCAAGGGGGGGGACCAGATACGCAGTATTTT.

This chain links TRBV4-2 with TRBJ2-7, with 8 bases identical to TRBD2. Germline V gene lookup returns CDR1 LGHNA and CDR2 YNFKEQ. The CDR3 extends over 17 amino acids. V lost 0 bases and J lost 4; bases outside the gene matches: 11. CDR3 in DNA: TGTGCCAGCAGCCAAGAAGGAGCGGGAGCTCTTATTTACGAGCAGTACTTC. It translates to CASSQEGAGALIYEQYF.

V is TRBV25-1 and J is TRBJ1-2; TRBD1 agrees at 12 bases. Per germline, CDR1 MGHDK and CDR2 SYGVNS. This CDR3 is built from 15 residues. Unmatched junction bases numbered 6, after V lost 7 bases and J lost 3 bases. CDR3 sequence reads: CASTGTGGLDYGYTF. CDR3 nucleotide sequence: TGTGCCAGCACCGGGACAGGGGGCTTGGACTATGGCTACACCTTC.

V usage is TRBV5-6 and J usage is TRBJ2-7; no firm D call. CDR3 length equals 11 residues. V dropped 10 bases and J dropped 6 bases, with 14 bases sitting between them. The germline gives CDR1 SGHDT, CDR2 YYEEEE. The CDR3 is CASSRRREQYF. CDR3 sequence (DNA): TGTGCCTCGAGCAGGCGCCGCGAGCAGTACTTC.

V and J are TRBV28 and TRBJ2-7; D possibly corresponds to TRBD1 (6 bases). CDR3 length: 15 residues. Trimming removed 6 bases at V and 2 bases at J, with 17 bases between. The germline CDR1 and CDR2 sequences are MDHEN and SYDVKM. The CDR3 nucleotides read TGTGCCAGCAGACCTACAGGGTTAGGCCCCTACGAGCAGTACTTC. It specifies CASRPTGLGPYEQYF.

V is TRBV19 and J is TRBJ1-5; 9 bases fit TRBD1. V lost 8 bases, J lost 4 bases, and 9 bases stayed unmatched. CDR3 length: 15 amino acids. The germline CDR1 and CDR2 sequences are LNHDA and SQIVND (reference sequence). The CDR3 spells CASARDRDLNQPQHF. The CDR3 DNA reads TGTGCCAGTGCCCGGGACAGGGACTTAAATCAGCCCCAGCATTTT.

V gene TRBV6-5 combines with J gene TRBJ2-1; D is perhaps TRBD2 (6 bases). V was shortened by 4 bases and J by 1 base, with 8 bases between the two germline ends. The CDR3 has 14 amino acids. Germline loops: CDR1 MNHEY, CDR2 SVGAGI. The CDR3: CASSWGESYNEQFF. The CDR3 DNA reads as TGTGCCAGCAGTTGGGGGGAGTCCTACAATGAGCAGTTCTTC.

The genes are TRBV5-8 and TRBJ1-1; D might be TRBD1 (5 bases). The length of the CDR3 is 17 residues. In germline, CDR1 is SGHTS, CDR2 YDEGEE. Trimming took 0 bases from V and 5 from J, leaving 20 bases between them. CDR3 coding DNA: TGTGCCAGCAGCTTGGCCAAAATTCAGGGAAGAGGAACTGAAGCTTTCTTT. The encoded protein is CASSLAKIQGRGTEAFF.

The chain combines TRBV10-3 with TRBJ2-2; a weak D match, TRBD2 (5 bases). The CDR3 runs 13 residues. V was clipped by 6 bases and J by 6 bases, with 11 bases between them. Germline lookup yields CDR1 ENHRY and CDR2 SYGVKD. CDR3 amino acids: CAIRRHGAGELFF. The CDR3 DNA reads as TGTGCCATCAGACGACACGGGGCCGGGGAGCTGTTTTTT.